This entry features one T cell receptor (beta chain) sequence. This specimen comes from a study of Graves' ophthalmopathy and Graves' hyperthyroidism. The authors amplified TCR beta CDR3 regions, and they did so from RNA transcripts for repertoire sequencing. The first round was an RT-PCR with HTBI primers, and the second round was a multiplex PCR. TCRdb fed the multiplex PCR reads into MiXCR, producing one record per CDR3 protein. The repertoire holds hundreds of thousands of distinct CDR3 sequences, with about two fifths as singletons. The V and J ends lost 3 bases and 0 bases, in that order; junction bases with no gene match: 16. The CDR3 has 19 residues. In germline, CDR1 is LGHNA, CDR2 YNFKEQ.

The TCR sequence derives from an adult man with Graves' ophthalmopathy. This chain links TRBV4-2 with TRBJ1-1; 7 bases agree with TRBD1. Sample: peripheral blood. The DNA of the CDR3 is TGTGCCAGCAGCCAGGAAACCAACAGGGGCCGAGGAATGAACACTGAAGCTTTCTTT. Translation: CASSQETNRGRGMNTEAFF.